A single sample is the source of the 27 T cell receptor beta chains below, sequenced in a study of beta chain features in type 1 diabetes. The whole isolated RNA underwent reverse transcription, so sequencing captured expressed TCRB transcripts. Method: immunoSEQ multiplex PCR; TCRdb's copy keeps in-frame clones and lacks some. The repertoire holds 810,000 or so clones, 15% to 20% seen once, with around 0.02% in the top ten. Material: naive CD4+ T cells from blood. The receptors were gathered from a woman younger than 35 in good health.

The V gene is TRBV2, the J gene TRBJ2-1, with TRBD2 matching 9 bases. The CDR3 consists of 14 residues. V shed 6 bases and J 2 bases; nucleotides not matched to a gene: 2. Germline V lookup: CDR1 SNHLY, CDR2 FYNNEI. The CDR3: CASRRLAAYNEQFF. As DNA, the CDR3 is TGTGCCAGCAGGAGACTAGCGGCCTACAATGAGCAGTTCTTC.

In this sample, this clone turned up a few times. V is TRBV28 and J is TRBJ1-2, with D perhaps TRBD1 (6 bases). V lost 4 bases and J lost 8, with 17 bases in between. Germline V gene data show CDR1 as MDHEN and CDR2 as SYDVKM. The CDR3 consists of 14 residues. CDR3 sequence reads: CASSSETGNQGYTF. CDR3 nucleotide sequence: TGTGCCAGCAGTTCGGAAACAGGGAATCAGGGCTACACCTTC.

The V and J genes are TRBV6-1 and TRBJ2-1; 10 bases map to TRBD1. Looked up from germline, CDR1 is MNHNS and CDR2 is SASEGT. The junction had 4 bases not matched to a gene; V was cut back by 3 bases and J by 5 bases. This CDR3 spans 15 amino acids. The CDR3 DNA sequence: TGTGCCAGCAGTGACCGGGACAGGGGACACAATGAGCAGTTCTTC. The encoded protein is CASSDRDRGHNEQFF.

A few counts support this clone. V is TRBV7-9 and J is TRBJ2-7; D remains ambiguous. Trimming took 5 bases from V and 6 from J, leaving 17 bases between them. The CDR3 is 14 residues long. Per germline, CDR1 SEHNR and CDR2 FQNEAQ (reference sequence). CDR3 loop: CASSMQQNRREQYF. The CDR3 nucleotides read TGTGCCAGCAGCATGCAACAAAACCGCCGCGAGCAGTACTTC.

The CDR3: CASSLAGTGGVEQFF. CDR3 coding DNA: TGTGCCAGCAGTTTAGCTGGGACAGGGGGAGTTGAGCAGTTCTTC. The chain employs TRBV27 and TRBJ2-1, with 11 bases identical to TRBD1. This CDR3 spans 15 amino acids. In germline, CDR1 is MNHEY, CDR2 SMNVEV (reference sequence). V shed 2 bases and J 9 bases; nucleotides not matched to a gene: 6.

Only a few counts were recorded for this clone. The chain has TRBV2 and TRBJ2-3, with 8 bases fitting TRBD2. Germline CDR1 reads SNHLY; CDR2 reads FYNNEI. The CDR3 totals 14 residues. J lost 4 bases, V lost 9 bases, and 9 bases had no gene match. The CDR3 loop reads CASRTAGAPDTQYF. CDR3 in DNA: TGTGCCAGTCGAACAGCGGGAGCTCCAGATACGCAGTATTTT.

V and J are TRBV14 and TRBJ2-5, with D uncertain. This CDR3 has 12 amino acids. Germline CDR1 reads SGHDN; CDR2 reads FVKESK. Trimming left V 2 bases short and J 5 bases short, with 6 bases between. The CDR3 DNA reads as TGTGCCAGCAGCCAACTGGGGGAGACCCAGTACTTC. Its protein product is CASSQLGETQYF.

This clone has more than one count but fewer than ten. CDR3 DNA: TGTGCCAGCGGGGGGACTAGCGGGAACCAAGAGACCCAGTACTTC. Residues: CASGGTSGNQETQYF. This chain joins TRBV2 and TRBJ2-5; 13 bases are a match to TRBD2. In germline, CDR1 is SNHLY, CDR2 FYNNEI. The length of the CDR3 is 15 residues. With V trimmed by 8 bases and J by 0 bases, 3 bases remained unmatched. Full variable domain (rest looked up from reference TRBV2 and TRBJ2-5): EPEVTQTPSHQVTQMGQEVILRCVPISNHLYFYWYRQILGQKVEFLVSFYNNEISEKSEIFDDQFSVERPDGSNFTLKIRSTKLEDSAMYFCASGGTSGNQETQYFGPGTRLLVL.

This clone was observed a handful of times. Other DNA sequences in this specimen translate into the identical CDR3. The gene calls are TRBV9 and TRBJ2-7; D is possibly TRBD1 or TRBD2 (5 bases each). The CDR3 covers 15 residues. V lost 0 bases and J 3 bases, leaving 13 bases between the germline ends. Germline V lookup: CDR1 SGDLS, CDR2 YYNGEE. The DNA of the CDR3 is TGTGCCAGCAGCGTAGGTGGGACCAGAGGCTACGAGCAGTACTTC. Translating gives CASSVGGTRGYEQYF.

This clone has more than one count but fewer than ten. The chain links TRBV28 to TRBJ1-1, with D possibly TRBD1 on 5 matching bases. The CDR3 loop spans 15 amino acids. Germline loops: CDR1 MDHEN, CDR2 SYDVKM. The V end lost 3 bases, the J end lost 6 bases, and 17 bases lay between the germline ends. CDR3 sequence: CASSFSQGPIAEAFF. DNA for the CDR3: TGTGCCAGCAGTTTCTCGCAGGGCCCGATCGCTGAAGCTTTCTTT.

CDR3 DNA: TGTGCCAGCTCACCGGGTGGTTTTTTCGTGTTTTTT. Translated: CASSPGGFFVFF. The genes are TRBV18 and TRBJ1-4, with D uncertain. CDR1 and CDR2 (germline): KGHSH, LQKENI. The CDR3 runs 12 residues. Trimming pared 3 bases from V and 15 bases from J, leaving 14 bases between. The whole variable domain, filled in from reference TRBV18 and TRBJ1-4, reads NAGVMQNPRHLVRRRGQEARLRCSPMKGHSHVYWYRQLPEEGLKFMVYLQKENIIDESGMPKERFSAEFPKEGPSILRIQQVVRGDSAAYFCASSPGGFFVFFGSGTQLSVL.

The chain uses TRBV27 and TRBJ1-1; 8 bases are a match to TRBD1. V was pared by 5 bases and J by 2 bases, with 13 bases of the junction left unmatched. CDR3 size: 17 residues. From germline, CDR1 is MNHEY and CDR2 SMNVEV (reference sequence). This CDR3 is CASSRSIGTGRNTEAFF. DNA for the CDR3: TGTGCCAGCAGTCGCAGCATAGGGACAGGTCGAAACACTGAAGCTTTCTTT.

The V call is TRBV7-2, the J call TRBJ1-2; 7 nucleotides align to TRBD1. CDR3 length: 15 residues. Trimming at V came to 5 bases and at J to 3 bases, leaving 9 bases not matched to a gene. Germline V CDR1 and CDR2: SGHTA, FQGNSA. CDR3 in amino acids: CASSAQGGSYYGYTF. The DNA of the CDR3 is TGTGCCAGCAGCGCCCAGGGGGGATCCTACTATGGCTACACCTTC.

This clone turned up a few times. The chain couples TRBV7-2 to TRBJ2-7; 9 positions match TRBD1. The germline gives CDR1 SGHTA, CDR2 FQGNSA. The CDR3 contains 16 residues. Losses at the gene ends were 6 bases for V and 3 bases for J; bases not matched to a gene: 12. The CDR3 here is CASSSRPGTGYYEQYF. The CDR3 nucleotides are TGTGCCAGCAGTTCTCGACCCGGGACAGGGTACTACGAGCAGTACTTC. The full variable domain, in which reference TRBV7-2 and TRBJ2-7 provide the parts outside the CDR3, is GAGVSQSPSNKVTEKGKDVELRCDPISGHTALYWYRQSLGQGLEFLIYFQGNSAPDKSGLPSDRFSAERTGGSVSTLTIQRTQQEDSAVYLCASSSRPGTGYYEQYFGPGTRLTVT.

This clone has a handful of counts. V gene TRBV10-3 combines with J gene TRBJ2-1; the D is unclear. The ends were cut back, 5 bases at V and 8 bases at J, with 16 bases in the middle. Per the germline V gene, CDR1 is ENHRY and CDR2 is SYGVKD. The CDR3 length is 14 residues. Here the CDR3 reads CAISHTVSTYEQFF. The DNA of the CDR3 is TGTGCCATCAGTCACACCGTCTCGACTTATGAGCAGTTCTTC.

This clone was seen only a few times. The chain uses TRBV7-9 and TRBJ1-2; no clear D gene. The germline gives CDR1 SEHNR, CDR2 FQNEAQ (reference sequence). The length of the CDR3 is 15 residues. The V gene lost 5 bases and the J gene lost 6 bases, with 19 bases spanning the gap. The CDR3 coding sequence is TGTGCCAGCAGCCCTCGCGGAGGAGCTAGGGATGGCTACACCTTC. Amino acid sequence: CASSPRGGARDGYTF. The full variable domain, in which reference TRBV7-9 and TRBJ1-2 provide the parts outside the CDR3, is DTGVSQNPRHKITKRGQNVTFRCDPISEHNRLYWYRQTLGQGPEFLTYFQNEAQLEKSRLLSDRFSAERPKGSFSTLEIQRTEQGDSAMYLCASSPRGGARDGYTFGSGTRLTVV.

The rearrangement links TRBV13 to TRBJ2-5, with D tentatively TRBD1 or TRBD2 (5 bases each). CDR1 and CDR2 from the germline V gene are PRHDT and FYEKMQ (reference sequence). The CDR3 is 13 residues long. The V end lost 5 bases, the J end lost 8 bases, and 15 bases lay between the germline ends. CDR3 region: CASSPGDAPTQYF. CDR3 sequence (DNA): TGTGCCAGCAGCCCCGGGGACGCCCCCACCCAGTACTTC.

The rearrangement uses TRBV11-3 and TRBJ2-3, with 10 nucleotides matching TRBD2. J lost 3 bases, V lost 5 bases, and 8 bases had no gene match. CDR1 and CDR2 (germline): SGHNT, YENEEA. This CDR3 is built from 16 residues. In DNA, the CDR3 is TGTGCCAGCAGCGCCGGGACTAGCGCCTTGACAGATACGCAGTATTTT. It is translated as CASSAGTSALTDTQYF. The variable domain in full, with the rest retrieved from reference TRBV11-3 and TRBJ2-3, is EAGVVQSPRYKIIEKKQPVAFWCNPISGHNTLYWYLQNLGQGPELLIRYENEEAVDDSQLPKDRFSAERLKGVDSTLKIQPAELGDSAVYLCASSAGTSALTDTQYFGPGTRLTVL.

V is TRBV5-1 and J is TRBJ2-1, with D hard to call. V dropped 6 bases and J dropped 2 bases, with 15 bases sitting between them. Germline values: CDR1 SGHRS, CDR2 YFSETQ. The CDR3 is 15 amino acids. The CDR3 DNA is TGCGCCAGCAACTTAGGTGACGCCACCTACAATGAGCAGTTCTTC. It translates to CASNLGDATYNEQFF. Full variable domain (outside the CDR3, taken from reference TRBV5-1 and TRBJ2-1): KAGVTQTPRYLIKTRGQQVTLSCSPISGHRSVSWYQQTPGQGLQFLFEYFSETQRNKGNFPGRFSGRQFSNSRSEMNVSTLELGDSALYLCASNLGDATYNEQFFGPGTRLTVL.

This clone was seen a handful of times. CDR3 in amino acids: CASSPRQGALNTEAFF. CDR3 DNA: TGTGCCAGCAGCCCGAGACAGGGGGCGCTGAACACTGAAGCTTTCTTT. The chain couples TRBV7-2 to TRBJ1-1, with 10 bases fitting TRBD1. The V segment lost 5 bases and the J segment 0 bases; nucleotides outside the gene matches: 6. Per germline, CDR1 SGHTA and CDR2 FQGNSA. The CDR3 runs 16 residues.

The rearrangement links TRBV10-3 to TRBJ1-5, with D tentatively TRBD1 (5 bases). V lost 10 bases to trimming and J lost 0 bases, with 16 bases between them. CDR1 and CDR2 from the germline V gene are ENHRY and SYGVKD. The CDR3 is 15 residues long. The chain's CDR3 is CATSGGGHSNQPQHF. CDR3 sequence (DNA): TGTGCCACCTCCGGCGGTGGACATAGCAATCAGCCCCAGCATTTT.

The chain employs TRBV6-5 and TRBJ1-1; the match to TRBD1 covers 8 bases. The ends lost 0 bases at V and 0 bases at J; junction bases unmatched: 3. The V gene's germline CDR1 is MNHEY and CDR2 SVGAGI. The CDR3 is 16 residues long. CDR3 amino acids: CASSYSTGALNTEAFF. The CDR3 region has the DNA TGTGCCAGCAGTTACTCGACAGGGGCCCTGAACACTGAAGCTTTCTTT.

This clone showed up just a few times. The chain recombines TRBV7-3 with TRBJ2-1, with 8 positions matching TRBD1. Germline trimming cut 4 bases from V and 7 bases from J; bases unmatched to any gene: 6. Per the germline V gene, CDR1 is SGHTA and CDR2 is FQGTGA. The CDR3 totals 14 residues. The CDR3 nucleotides are TGTGCCAGCAGCTATCAGGGGGCGCGTAATGAGCAGTTCTTC. It encodes CASSYQGARNEQFF.

The V and J genes are TRBV28 and TRBJ2-3; 8 bases agree with TRBD2. This CDR3 comprises 17 residues. The germline V gene has CDR1 MDHEN and CDR2 SYDVKM. Losses at the gene ends were 3 bases for V and 0 bases for J; bases not matched to a gene: 8. In nucleotides, the CDR3 is TGTGCCAGCAGTTTTTGGCGGGGGGCCATTAGCACAGATACGCAGTATTTT. Its translation is CASSFWRGAISTDTQYF. The whole variable domain, remainder taken from reference TRBV28 and TRBJ2-3, is DVKVTQSSRYLVKRTGEKVFLECVQDMDHENMFWYRQDPGLGLRLIYFSYDVKMKEKGDIPEGYSVSREKKERFSLILESASTNQTSMYLCASSFWRGAISTDTQYFGPGTRLTVL.

The chain has TRBV10-1 and TRBJ2-7, with D perhaps matching TRBD1 (5 bases). From germline, CDR1 is WNHNN and CDR2 SYGVQD (reference sequence). This CDR3 has 15 amino acids. With 3 bases removed from V and 4 bases from J, the gap between germline ends came to 16 bases. The DNA for the CDR3 is TGCGCCAGCAGTGAATTAAGGAGCTCAGGGTACGAGCAGTACTTC. Protein: CASSELRSSGYEQYF.

V is TRBV7-2 and J is TRBJ2-7, with 7 bases matching TRBD2. With V trimmed by 0 bases and J by 5 bases, 7 bases remained unmatched. From germline, CDR1 is SGHTA and CDR2 FQGNSA. The CDR3 extends over 15 amino acids. Here the CDR3 reads CASSLATGGFHEQYF. The CDR3 nucleotides are TGTGCCAGCAGCTTAGCAACGGGAGGTTTCCACGAGCAGTACTTC.

This clone showed up just a few times. CDR3 sequence (DNA): TGTGCCAGCAGCTCCAGACAGGGACGCACAGATACGCAGTATTTT. It translates to CASSSRQGRTDTQYF. This sequence joins TRBV13 and TRBJ2-3, with 7 nucleotides matching TRBD1. The CDR3 contains 15 residues. The ends lost 4 bases at V and 1 base at J; junction bases unmatched: 5. CDR1 and CDR2 from the germline V gene are PRHDT and FYEKMQ (reference sequence).